The text below deals with one TCR beta chain. The CDR3 runs 14 residues. After removal of 3 bases from V and 5 bases from J, the junction contained 5 bases not matched to a gene. The germline gives CDR1 SEHNR, CDR2 FQNEAQ (reference sequence). This specimen belongs to a study of control samples from healthy donors and cancer patients. Clones were sequenced by immunoSEQ multiplex PCR, and TCRdb holds only the in-frame ones, with some missing. The sample has roughly 120,000 clones; around nine tenths are singletons. The specimen sequenced was blood. This clonotype was obtained from a man aged 45 to 65 in good health. This rearrangement joins TRBV7-9 to TRBJ2-5, with 8 positions matching TRBD2. Written as DNA, the CDR3 is TGTGCCAGCAGCTTCGGACTAGCTAGTGAGACCCAGTACTTC. The encoded protein is CASSFGLASETQYF.